This T cell receptor beta chain was sequenced during a study of beta chain features in type 1 diabetes. The wider study: There was similarity between patients and healthy donors in age, gender and cell yields.

Every bit of the isolated RNA underwent reverse transcription, so sequencing read expressed TCRB transcripts. Deep immunoSEQ sequencing covered naive, central memory and regulatory T cell samples. Generated by immunoSEQ multiplex PCR, the TCRdb table keeps only in-frame clones and is missing some. The sample lists just over 600,000 clones, around 15% occurring once. Sorted populations were all over 98% pure. The sample consisted of naive CD4+ T cells from blood. The TCR originated in a young man in good health.

The DNA for the CDR3 is TGTGCCAGCAGCTCCCGGACTAGCTACAATGAGCAGTTCTTC. It translates to CASSSRTSYNEQFF. This chain uses TRBV7-2 with TRBJ2-1; 7 bases map to TRBD2. Germline trimming cut 4 bases from V and 3 bases from J; bases unmatched to any gene: 3. The CDR3 has 14 residues. Germline-derived CDR1 and CDR2 are SGHTA and FQGNSA.